One TCR beta chain is described in this entry. Profiled with immunoSEQ multiplex PCR; TCRdb holds only in-frame clones, not every one. The table records 95,000 to 110,000 clones, roughly 87% of them present only once. The V end lost 0 bases, the J end lost 9 bases, and 12 bases lay between the germline ends. CDR1 and CDR2 from the germline V gene are LGHDT and YNNKEL (reference sequence). The CDR3 runs 15 residues. These data come from a study of blood T cell repertoires in COVID-19. Sequencing used peripheral blood. The clonotype originates from a human donor in a cohort sampled during active COVID-19. The V gene is TRBV3-1 (or the pseudogene TRBV3-2), the J gene TRBJ1-6; tentative D call: TRBD1 (6 bases). CDR3 amino acids: CASSQEGGLFSPLHF. DNA of the CDR3: TGTGCCAGCAGCCAAGAGGGGGGGCTATTTTCACCCCTCCACTTT.